These T cell receptor beta chains were read from a single sample in a study of blood T cell repertoires in COVID-19. Using immunoSEQ multiplex PCR, the repertoire was profiled, and TCRdb retains in-frame clones only, with some absent. The table lists about 140,000 clones, approximately 80% of them singletons, with about 1.5% in the top ten. Specimen: PBMCs or T cells enriched from blood (not recorded which). These receptors all come from a woman between 18 and 29 years old who had been exposed to COVID-19. The conserved cysteine and the conserved F or W are not part of the CDR3 here. Each record gives: CDR3 protein, clone size, J gene, V gene. Part of the rows lack a size; the others show once, few, many or a class for expanded clones.

ASSEVRDTLNTEAF | . | TRBJ1-1 | TRBV25-1
ASSAGGPYGYT | . | TRBJ1-2 | TRBV27
ASSLHRSGTGELF | . | TRBJ2-2 | TRBV9
AYKTDSNQPQH | . | TRBJ1-5 | TRBV30
ASSELAPPQEQY | . | TRBJ2-7 | TRBV27
ASSPLRAGMVLAGSYNSPLH | . | TRBJ1-6 | TRBV18
ASSASGSRNNEQF | . | TRBJ2-1 | TRBV7-3
ASSISTSGRIGRYNEQF | . | TRBJ2-1 | TRBV19
ASSEARTANSPLH | . | TRBJ1-6 | TRBV2
ASRNQGTYEQY | . | TRBJ2-7 | TRBV28
AISPGQSNRDGYT | . | TRBJ1-2 | TRBV10-3
ASSLVQNTGELF | . | TRBJ2-2 | TRBV5-1
ASSVGGGITGNTIY | . | TRBJ1-3 | TRBV28
ASSFAGQESSYEQY | . | TRBJ2-7 | TRBV7-8
AISTGGGEAYEQY | . | TRBJ2-7 | TRBV10-3
ASSLAADTNTGELF | few | TRBJ2-2 | TRBV5-4
ASRWEYQPQH | . | TRBJ1-5 | TRBV2
ASSLSGVAGELF | . | TRBJ2-2 | TRBV7-2
ASRDPGQGLYEQY | once | TRBJ2-7 | TRBV6-5
ASSGHEQY | once | TRBJ2-7 | TRBV12-3/TRBV12-4
ASSPDRGTTEAF | once | TRBJ1-1 | TRBV18
ASSAGTNYGYT | . | TRBJ1-2 | TRBV2